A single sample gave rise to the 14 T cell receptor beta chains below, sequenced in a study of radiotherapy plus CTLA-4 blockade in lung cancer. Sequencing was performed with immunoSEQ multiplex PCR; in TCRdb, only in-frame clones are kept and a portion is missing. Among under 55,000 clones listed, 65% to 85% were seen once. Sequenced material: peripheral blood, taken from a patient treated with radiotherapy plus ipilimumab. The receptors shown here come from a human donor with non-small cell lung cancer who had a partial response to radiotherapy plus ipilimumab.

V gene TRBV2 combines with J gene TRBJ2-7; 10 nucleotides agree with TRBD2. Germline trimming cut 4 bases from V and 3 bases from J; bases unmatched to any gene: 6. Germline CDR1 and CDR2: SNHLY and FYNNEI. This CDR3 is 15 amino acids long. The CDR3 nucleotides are TGTGCCAGCAGTGCAACTAGCGGGGTAAACTACGAGCAGTACTTC. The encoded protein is CASSATSGVNYEQYF.

This CDR3 is CASSLTRSTDTQYF. CDR3 sequence (DNA): TGTGCCAGCAGCTTGACACGGAGCACAGATACGCAGTATTTT. The gene calls are TRBV7-6 and TRBJ2-3; D not resolved. The germline V gene has CDR1 SGHVS and CDR2 FNYEAQ. The CDR3 is 14 residues long. Deletions cut 3 bases from V and 0 bases from J, with 7 bases between. The entire variable domain, with the rest obtained from reference TRBV7-6 and TRBJ2-3, is as follows: GAGVSQSPRYKVTKRGQDVALRCDPISGHVSLYWYRQALGQGPEFLTYFNYEAQQDKSGLPNDRFSAERPEGSISTLTIQRTEQRDSAMYRCASSLTRSTDTQYFGPGTRLTVL.

CDR3 sequence reads: CASSLLGTDTDTQYF. The CDR3 DNA reads TGTGCCAGCAGTTTACTCGGGACAGACACAGATACGCAGTATTTT. This sequence joins TRBV7-6 and TRBJ2-3; 7 bases line up with TRBD1. There are 15 residues in the CDR3. V lost 6 bases, J lost 2 bases, and 8 bases stayed unmatched. The germline gives CDR1 SGHVS, CDR2 FNYEAQ. Full variable domain (remainder filled in from reference TRBV7-6 and TRBJ2-3): GAGVSQSPRYKVTKRGQDVALRCDPISGHVSLYWYRQALGQGPEFLTYFNYEAQQDKSGLPNDRFSAERPEGSISTLTIQRTEQRDSAMYRCASSLLGTDTDTQYFGPGTRLTVL.

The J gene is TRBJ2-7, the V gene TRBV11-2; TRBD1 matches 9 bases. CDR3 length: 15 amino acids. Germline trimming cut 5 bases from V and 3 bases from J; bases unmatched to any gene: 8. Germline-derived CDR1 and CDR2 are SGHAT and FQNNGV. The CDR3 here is CASSVSTGGIYEQYF. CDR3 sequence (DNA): TGTGCCAGCAGCGTATCGACAGGGGGAATCTACGAGCAGTACTTC. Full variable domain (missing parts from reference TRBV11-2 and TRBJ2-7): EAGVAQSPRYKIIEKRQSVAFWCNPISGHATLYWYQQILGQGPKLLIQFQNNGVVDDSQLPKDRFSAERLKGVDSTLKIQPAKLEDSAVYLCASSVSTGGIYEQYFGPGTRLTVT.

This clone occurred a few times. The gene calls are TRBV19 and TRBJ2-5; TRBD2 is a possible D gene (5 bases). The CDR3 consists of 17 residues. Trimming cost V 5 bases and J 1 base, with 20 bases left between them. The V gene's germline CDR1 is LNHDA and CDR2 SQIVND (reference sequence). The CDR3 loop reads CASSPGMSSRGQETQYF. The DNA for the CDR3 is TGTGCCAGTAGTCCCGGGATGTCTAGCCGGGGCCAAGAGACCCAGTACTTC.

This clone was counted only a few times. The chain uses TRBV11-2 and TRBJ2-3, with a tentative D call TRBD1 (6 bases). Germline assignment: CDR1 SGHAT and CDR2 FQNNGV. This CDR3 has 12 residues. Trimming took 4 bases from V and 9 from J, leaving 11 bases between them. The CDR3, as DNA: TGTGCCAGCAGCTACGACGGGACAACGCAGTATTTT. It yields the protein CASSYDGTTQYF.

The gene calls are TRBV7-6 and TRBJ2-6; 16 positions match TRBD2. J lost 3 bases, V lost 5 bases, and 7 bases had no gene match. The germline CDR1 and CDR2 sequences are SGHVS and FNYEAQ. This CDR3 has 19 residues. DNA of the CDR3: TGTGCCAGCAGCGGGATGGGACTAGCGGGGGGGCTTGGGGCCAACGTCCTGACTTTC. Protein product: CASSGMGLAGGLGANVLTF. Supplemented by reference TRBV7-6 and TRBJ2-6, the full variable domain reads GAGVSQSPRYKVTKRGQDVALRCDPISGHVSLYWYRQALGQGPEFLTYFNYEAQQDKSGLPNDRFSAERPEGSISTLTIQRTEQRDSAMYRCASSGMGLAGGLGANVLTFGAGSRLTVL.

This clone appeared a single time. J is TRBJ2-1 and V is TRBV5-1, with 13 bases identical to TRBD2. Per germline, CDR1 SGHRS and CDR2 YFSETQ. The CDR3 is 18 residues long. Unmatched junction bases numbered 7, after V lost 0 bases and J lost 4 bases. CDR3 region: CASSLELAGGPRYNEQFF. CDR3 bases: TGCGCCAGCAGCTTGGAACTAGCGGGGGGGCCCCGATACAATGAGCAGTTCTTC.

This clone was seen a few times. DNA of the CDR3: TGTGCCACCAGCAGGGCCGGGGGGGGCGGTGTAGATACGCAGTATTTT. Translating gives CATSRAGGGGVDTQYF. The rearrangement joins TRBV15 to TRBJ2-3, with 8 bases fitting TRBD2. From germline, CDR1 is LNHNV and CDR2 YYDKDF (reference sequence). This CDR3 is built from 16 residues. V trimming: 3 bases; J trimming: 5 bases; junction bases outside the gene matches: 10.

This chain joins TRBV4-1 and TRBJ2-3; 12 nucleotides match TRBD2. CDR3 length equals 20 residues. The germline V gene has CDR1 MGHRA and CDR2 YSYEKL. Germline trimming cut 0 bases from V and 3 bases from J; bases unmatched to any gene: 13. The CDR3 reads CASSQDSTASGGVMTDTQYF. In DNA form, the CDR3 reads TGCGCCAGCAGCCAAGATTCTACGGCTAGCGGGGGGGTGATGACAGATACGCAGTATTTT.

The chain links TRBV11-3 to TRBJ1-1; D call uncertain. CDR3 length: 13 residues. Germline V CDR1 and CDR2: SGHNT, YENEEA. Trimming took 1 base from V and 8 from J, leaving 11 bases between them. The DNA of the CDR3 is TGTGCCAGCAGCTTAGCAGCCGGGGTCGAAGCTTTCTTT. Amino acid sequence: CASSLAAGVEAFF.

The CDR3 DNA reads TGTGCTAGTGGTTCTGTCAGCACAGATACGCAGTATTTT. The encoded protein is CASGSVSTDTQYF. This rearrangement joins TRBV12-5 to TRBJ2-3, with D unresolved. The CDR3 loop spans 13 amino acids. CDR1 and CDR2 from the germline V gene are LGHNT and FRNRAP. Trimming stripped 4 bases from V and 0 bases from J, with 5 bases between.

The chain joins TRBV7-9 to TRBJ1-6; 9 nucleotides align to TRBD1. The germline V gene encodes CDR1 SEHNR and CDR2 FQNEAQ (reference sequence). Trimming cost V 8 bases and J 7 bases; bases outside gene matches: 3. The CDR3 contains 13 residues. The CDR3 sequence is CASVGTGNSPLHF. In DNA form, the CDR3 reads TGTGCCAGCGTTGGGACAGGGAATTCACCCCTCCACTTT.

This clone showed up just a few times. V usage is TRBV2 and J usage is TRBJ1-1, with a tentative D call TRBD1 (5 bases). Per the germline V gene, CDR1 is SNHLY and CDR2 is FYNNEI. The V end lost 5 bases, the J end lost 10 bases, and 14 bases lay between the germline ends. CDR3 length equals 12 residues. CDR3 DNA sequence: TGTGCCAGCAGTCTGGGGGGGGGAAGAGCTTTCTTT. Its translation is CASSLGGGRAFF.